Presented here are 21 T cell receptor beta chains from one specimen sequenced in a study of naive and memory T cell subsets. The beta constant-region primer was an equimolar mix of two oligonucleotides covering TRBC1 and TRBC2. The ligated cDNA underwent four PCR rounds using SP2 and nested alpha and beta constant-region primers. TCRdb independently ran MiXCR on the UMI-ligation and nested PCR reads; one entry per CDR3 protein. The sample includes 95,000 to 150,000 distinct CDR3 sequences, over 30% of them seen just once. Material: central memory CD4+ T cells from blood. Every receptor here comes from a human donor in good health.

The chain employs TRBV6-1 and TRBJ2-1; TRBD2 matches 14 bases. Germline lookup yields CDR1 MNHNS and CDR2 SASEGT. The trim removed 2 bases at V and 10 bases at J, leaving 4 bases unmatched. CDR3 size: 15 residues. CDR3 region: CASSESTSGRVEQFF. In DNA form, the CDR3 reads TGTGCCAGCAGTGAATCGACTAGCGGGAGGGTAGAGCAGTTCTTC.

V is TRBV29-1 and J is TRBJ2-7; D is possibly TRBD2 (5 bases). Per germline, CDR1 SQVTM and CDR2 ANQGSEA. The V end lost 7 bases, the J end lost 1 base, and 11 bases lay between the germline ends. CDR3 length: 12 amino acids. The CDR3 DNA reads TGCAGCGCCGGAGGCTATTCCTACGAGCAGTACTTC. Translating gives CSAGGYSYEQYF.

J is TRBJ2-7 and V is TRBV28; weak D call: TRBD1 (5 bases). The CDR3 is 14 residues long. Looked up from germline, CDR1 is MDHEN and CDR2 is SYDVKM. Between the trimmed V and J ends, which lost 10 bases and 0 bases, there was a span of 16 bases. The DNA for the CDR3 is TGTGCCACCCTCTCCACAGGTTCCTCCTACGAGCAGTACTTC. This encodes CATLSTGSSYEQYF.

The table lists this clonotype with a few counts. CDR3 DNA sequence: TGTGCCAGCTCACCGAAGGGGGCACAGGGCTACACCTTC. Its protein product is CASSPKGAQGYTF. J is TRBJ1-2 and V is TRBV18; TRBD1 matches at 7 bases. The CDR3 has 13 residues. Looked up from germline, CDR1 is KGHSH and CDR2 is LQKENI. V shed 3 bases, J shed 8 bases, and the junction held 6 bases outside the gene matches.

This CDR3 is CSVEGSGGGYTF. The CDR3 coding sequence is TGCAGCGTTGAAGGGTCGGGGGGTGGCTACACCTTC. The V and J genes are TRBV29-1 and TRBJ1-2; possibly TRBD1 for D (5 bases). Trimming stripped 1 base from V and 7 bases from J, with 10 bases between. The CDR3 extends over 12 amino acids. Germline loops: CDR1 SQVTM, CDR2 ANQGSEA.

The chain links TRBV28 to TRBJ2-7; D remains unclear. Germline CDR1 MDHEN, CDR2 SYDVKM. There are 14 residues in the CDR3. V was cut by 5 bases and J by 1 base, with 12 bases left in between. The CDR3 sequence is CASSPGWASYEQYF. For the CDR3, the DNA is TGTGCCAGCAGTCCCGGGTGGGCATCCTACGAGCAGTACTTC.

The chain joins TRBV6-1 to TRBJ2-7; D is perhaps TRBD1 or TRBD2 (5 bases each). Trimming took off 1 base at V and 7 bases at J, with 11 bases between the two ends. This CDR3 has 13 residues. CDR1 and CDR2 (germline): MNHNS, SASEGT. In DNA form, the CDR3 reads TGTGCCAGCAGTGAAGTGAGGGGCCTAGAGCAGTACTTC. Translating gives CASSEVRGLEQYF.

V usage is TRBV20-1 and J usage is TRBJ1-2, with TRBD1 as a possible D gene (6 bases). The CDR3 contains 13 residues. The V gene lost 5 bases and the J gene lost 4 bases, with 14 bases spanning the gap. CDR1 is DFQATT and CDR2 is SNEGSKA in the germline V gene (reference sequence). The DNA for the CDR3 is TGCAGTGCTCAGAAGGGGGGCTTCTATGGCTACACCTTC. The encoded protein is CSAQKGGFYGYTF.

This clonotype showed up just a few times. The rearrangement joins TRBV6-1 to TRBJ1-2; 9 bases line up with TRBD1. This CDR3 has 15 amino acids. The trim removed 6 bases at V and 4 bases at J, leaving 9 bases unmatched. Germline V gives CDR1 MNHNS, CDR2 SASEGT. As DNA, the CDR3 is TGTGCCAGCAGGAGAAGGGACAGGGACGGCTATGGCTACACCTTC. Encoded protein: CASRRRDRDGYGYTF.

This clonotype was observed a few times. The chain uses TRBV14 and TRBJ2-4; D unclear. This CDR3 comprises 13 residues. In germline, CDR1 is SGHDN, CDR2 FVKESK. Trimming took 3 bases from V and 7 from J, leaving 10 bases between them. The CDR3 sequence: CASSQGSVNIQYF. In DNA, the CDR3 is TGTGCCAGCAGCCAGGGATCCGTGAACATTCAGTACTTC.

The chain couples TRBV28 to TRBJ1-5; D gene ambiguous. The V end was cut by 6 bases, the J end by 4 bases, with 10 bases between. Germline V lookup: CDR1 MDHEN, CDR2 SYDVKM. CDR3 length equals 13 residues. This CDR3 is CASRLTRNQPQHF. The DNA of the CDR3 is TGTGCCAGCAGGCTAACACGGAATCAGCCCCAGCATTTT.

This clonotype occurred a few times. The chain combines TRBV29-1 with TRBJ2-1; D might be TRBD2 (6 bases). Germline assignment: CDR1 SQVTM and CDR2 ANQGSEA. This CDR3 contains 12 residues. The V and J ends lost 8 bases and 7 bases respectively, with 15 bases between them. For the CDR3, the DNA is TGCAGCCCGGGACTTTTAGGTAATGAGCAGTTCTTC. Translation gives CSPGLLGNEQFF.

The chain combines TRBV20-1 with TRBJ2-7, with TRBD2 matching over 7 bases. Germline V lookup: CDR1 DFQATT, CDR2 SNEGSKA (reference sequence). J was trimmed by 7 bases and V by 3 bases; bases with no gene match: 15. The CDR3 contains 15 residues. CDR3 DNA: TGCAGTGCTAGTCCGGTGGCGGGAGCTTTTCGGGAGCAGTACTTC. Its translation: CSASPVAGAFREQYF.

The V call is TRBV20-1, the J call TRBJ2-1, with D possibly matching TRBD2 (6 bases). The ends were cut back, 0 bases at V and 4 bases at J, with 13 bases in the middle. Germline V CDR1 and CDR2: DFQATT, SNEGSKA (reference sequence). The CDR3 runs 15 residues. The CDR3 bases are TGCAGTGCTAGAGATCTCGCGGGACCGTACAATGAGCAGTTCTTC. It is translated as CSARDLAGPYNEQFF.

This chain joins TRBV15 and TRBJ2-3, with 10 bases identical to TRBD1. Looked up from germline, CDR1 is LNHNV and CDR2 is YYDKDF (reference sequence). This CDR3 is 17 amino acids long. Trimming cost V 4 bases and J 8 bases; bases outside gene matches: 15. The CDR3 spells CATSNRQGARGGGTQYF. The CDR3, as DNA: TGTGCCACCAGCAATCGACAGGGGGCTAGAGGTGGGGGTACGCAGTATTTT.

This clonotype is labeled medium-sized (0.01 to 0.1%). The gene calls are TRBV20-1 and TRBJ2-1; 10 nucleotides align to TRBD2. This CDR3 is built from 16 residues. Germline lookup yields CDR1 DFQATT and CDR2 SNEGSKA (reference sequence). The V and J ends lost 0 bases and 4 bases, in that order; junction bases with no gene match: 6. The DNA for the CDR3 is TGCAGTGCTAGAGATCAGGGTAGCGGGAGGTACAATGAGCAGTTCTTC. Amino acids: CSARDQGSGRYNEQFF.

This sequence joins TRBV29-1 and TRBJ1-2, with D perhaps matching TRBD1 (5 bases). Germline V gene lookup returns CDR1 SQVTM and CDR2 ANQGSEA. The CDR3 runs to 15 residues. The V end lost 4 bases, the J end lost 7 bases, and 22 bases lay between the germline ends. CDR3 in DNA: TGCAGCGTTGGCCAACCGGGGCTAGCAGTTTCTGGCTACACCTTC. It specifies CSVGQPGLAVSGYTF.

This clonotype was detected many times. The chain has TRBV28 and TRBJ2-1; the D is unclear. Germline V lookup: CDR1 MDHEN, CDR2 SYDVKM. The length of the CDR3 is 13 residues. The V and J ends lost 3 bases and 7 bases respectively, with 10 bases between them. The CDR3 nucleotides are TGTGCCAGCAGTTTGAGGCAGTGGAATGAGCAGTTCTTC. Its protein product is CASSLRQWNEQFF. Complete variable domain (other parts from reference TRBV28 and TRBJ2-1): DVKVTQSSRYLVKRTGEKVFLECVQDMDHENMFWYRQDPGLGLRLIYFSYDVKMKEKGDIPEGYSVSREKKERFSLILESASTNQTSMYLCASSLRQWNEQFFGPGTRLTVL.

The chain links TRBV27 to TRBJ2-3; 12 bases line up with TRBD1. The CDR3 extends over 15 amino acids. With V trimmed by 2 bases and J by 5 bases, 2 bases remained unmatched. The germline CDR1 and CDR2 sequences are MNHEY and SMNVEV (reference sequence). The CDR3 is CASSLRDRGQDTQYF. The CDR3 bases are TGTGCCAGCAGTTTAAGGGACAGGGGGCAAGATACGCAGTATTTT.

The CDR3 region has the DNA TGCAGTGCTAGAACCTGGGCCAACAATCAGCCCCAGCATTTT. The encoded protein is CSARTWANNQPQHF. The chain has TRBV20-1 and TRBJ1-5, with D hard to call. V was cut by 2 bases and J by 3 bases, with 11 bases left in between. From germline, CDR1 is DFQATT and CDR2 SNEGSKA (reference sequence). The CDR3 extends over 14 amino acids.

This clonotype has just a few counts. CDR3 DNA: TGTGCCACCAGATCATCCACAGATACGCAGTATTTT. Amino acid sequence: CATRSSTDTQYF. The chain links TRBV24-1 to TRBJ2-3; D ambiguous. With 7 bases removed from V and 2 bases from J, the gap between germline ends came to 6 bases. This CDR3 contains 12 residues. Germline values: CDR1 KGHDR, CDR2 SFDVKD.